This T cell receptor beta chain was sequenced in a study of long-term antiretroviral therapy in people with HIV. Overall study results and limits: Repertoire dominance by clones expanded before ART was seen at all time points.

The table lists this clone with a few counts. Its antigen is still unknown. Run at survey level, the immunoSEQ assay was version v3.0. The table came from immunoSEQ multiplex PCR; TCRdb's copy has only in-frame clones and leaves some out. The data show about 31,000 clones, over 75% seen once. Germline CDR1 is SGHKS and CDR2 is YYEKEE (reference sequence). This CDR3 is built from 15 residues. Deletions cut 0 bases from V and 5 bases from J, with 15 bases between. This sequence was found in a woman between 35 and 50 years old with HIV. Sample: unsorted PBMCs, taken more than 5 years after starting antiretroviral therapy. J is TRBJ2-7 and V is TRBV5-5; D is ambiguous. CDR3 residues: CASSLGGDPSHEQYF. Here the CDR3 DNA reads TGTGCCAGCAGCTTGGGCGGCGATCCCTCGCACGAGCAGTACTTC.